Listed below are T cell receptor beta chains from one sample, sequenced in a study of response to subunit inactivated influenza vaccine. One entry per CDR3 protein results from TCRdb running MiXCR on the RT-PCR reads. Of around 470,000 distinct CDR3 sequences listed, 6.5% to 8% were seen once; the top ten hold about an eighth. Sequences were derived from PBMCs from blood, sampled around 25 months after vaccination. All receptors derive from a man in his fifties or sixties who received an inactivated influenza vaccine. Each CDR3 is given with its conserved first and last residue. Fields, in order: V gene, clone size, D gene, J gene, CDR3 protein, CDR3 DNA. D genes are given only for firm matches. Size is omitted from some rows. Given values are once, few, many or a class for expanded clones.

>TRBV7-2|many|-|TRBJ2-6
CASSLDVSGGANVLTF
TGTGCCAGCAGCTTAGATGTATCCGGAGGGGCCAACGTCCTGACTTTC
>TRBV3-1|many|-|TRBJ2-5
CASSQVRSKETQYF
TGTGCCAGCAGCCAAGTCAGGAGTAAAGAGACCCAGTACTTC
>TRBV5-6|few|-|TRBJ2-7
CASSRVEGFHEQYF
TGTGCCAGCAGCCGGGTGGAGGGGTTCCACGAGCAGTACTTC
>TRBV13|many|TRBD1|TRBJ2-1
CASSRPQGAYNEQFF
TGTGCCAGCAGCCGTCCACAGGGGGCCTACAATGAGCAGTTCTTC
>TRBV29-1|few|TRBD2|TRBJ2-1
CSVMASGGSYNEQFF
TGCAGCGTTATGGCTAGCGGGGGCTCCTACAATGAGCAGTTCTTC
>TRBV6-6|-|TRBD2|TRBJ2-7
CASSYASGYEQYF
TGTGCCAGCAGTTACGCTAGCGGCTACGAGCAGTACTTC
>TRBV6-1|-|-|TRBJ1-3
CASRIRTGSGNTIYF
TGTGCCAGCAGAATACGAACAGGGTCCGGAAACACCATATATTTT
>TRBV20-1|many|TRBD2|TRBJ2-7
CSARAAGGSYEQYF
TGCAGTGCTAGAGCGGCGGGGGGTTCCTACGAGCAGTACTTC
>TRBV20-1|-|TRBD2|TRBJ2-3
CSARLSGGTDTQYF
TGCAGTGCTAGGTTATCGGGGGGTACAGATACGCAGTATTTT
>TRBV20-1|-|-|TRBJ1-4
CSATRDAGEKLFF
TGCAGTGCAACCCGGGACGCTGGCGAAAAACTGTTTTTT
>TRBV20-1|-|TRBD1|TRBJ1-5
CSARERQGTWGQPQHF
TGCAGTGCTAGAGAACGACAGGGTACATGGGGTCAGCCCCAGCATTTT
>TRBV7-8|few|-|TRBJ2-3
CASRSRSTDTQYF
TGTGCCAGCCGGTCGAGGAGCACAGATACGCAGTATTTT
>TRBV7-9|few|TRBD1|TRBJ1-1
CASRTGTGGFGEAFF
TGTGCCAGCAGAACCGGGACAGGGGGCTTCGGTGAAGCTTTCTTT
>TRBV11-2|many|-|TRBJ1-1
CASSFQGRGTEAFF
TGTGCCAGCAGCTTCCAGGGACGGGGCACTGAAGCTTTCTTT
>TRBV6-5|many|-|TRBJ2-3
CASSYSRGRTDTQYF
TGTGCCAGCAGTTACTCTCGGGGGCGCACAGATACGCAGTATTTT
>TRBV29-1|few|TRBD1|TRBJ2-7
CSVEGLQGDSYEQYF
TGCAGCGTTGAGGGCCTGCAGGGGGACTCCTACGAGCAGTACTTC
>TRBV7-9|few|TRBD2|TRBJ2-1
CASSPPGTSGGNEQFF
TGTGCCAGCAGCCCCCCCGGGACTAGCGGAGGGAATGAGCAGTTCTTC
>TRBV10-3|few|TRBD1|TRBJ2-2
CAISESGTENTGELFF
TGTGCCATCAGTGAGTCTGGGACAGAGAACACCGGGGAGCTGTTTTTT
>TRBV4-3|few|-|TRBJ1-5
CASSQEAGGNQPQHF
TGCGCCAGCAGCCAAGAGGCAGGGGGCAATCAGCCCCAGCATTTT
>TRBV20-1|few|TRBD2|TRBJ2-3
CSARQGGTDTQYF
TGCAGTGCTAGGCAGGGAGGGACAGATACGCAGTATTTT
>TRBV27|few|-|TRBJ2-7
CASSLLATGGFYEQYF
TGTGCCAGCAGTTTATTGGCGACAGGAGGGTTCTACGAGCAGTACTTC
>TRBV15|many|TRBD1|TRBJ2-5
CATSWTGGRQETQYF
TGTGCCACCAGCTGGACAGGGGGTCGTCAAGAGACCCAGTACTTC
>TRBV7-2|-|-|TRBJ2-7
CASSAGQSFYEQYF
TGTGCCAGCAGCGCAGGACAGAGTTTCTACGAGCAGTACTTC
>TRBV28|-|TRBD1|TRBJ2-5
CAGSLWGEGARETQYF
TGTGCCGGCAGTTTATGGGGCGAGGGGGCTCGGGAGACCCAGTACTTC
>TRBV12-3/TRBV12-4|few|-|TRBJ2-7
CASSRSGTGAPDEQYF
TGTGCCAGCAGTCGATCGGGAACAGGAGCTCCTGACGAGCAGTACTTC